One sample yielded the 17 T cell receptor beta chains listed below, sequenced in a study of OX40 agonist ivuxolimab in advanced cancers. Repertoires were generated with immunoSEQ multiplex PCR, while TCRdb's copy carries only in-frame clones and drops some. This table holds tens of thousands of clones, around 83% found once. Specimen: CD4+ or CD8+ T cells sorted from blood, collected in a trial of the OX40 agonist ivuxolimab. These receptors were obtained from an adult with an advanced solid tumor such as melanoma, head and neck, liver or kidney cancer.

This clone was seen only a few times. J is TRBJ1-6 and V is TRBV9, with 7 bases aligning to TRBD1. This CDR3 contains 19 residues. The trim removed 4 bases at V and 7 bases at J, leaving 20 bases unmatched. The V gene's germline CDR1 is SGDLS and CDR2 YYNGEE. The CDR3 sequence is CASSLSTGTSIWGNSPLHF. As DNA, the CDR3 is TGTGCCAGCAGCTTATCGACAGGGACGAGTATTTGGGGGAATTCACCCCTCCACTTT. Together with reference TRBV9 and TRBJ1-6, the CDR3 gives the full variable domain: DSGVTQTPKHLITATGQRVTLRCSPRSGDLSVYWYQQSLDQGLQFLIQYYNGEERAKGNILERFSAQQFPDLHSELNLSSLELGDSALYFCASSLSTGTSIWGNSPLHFGNGTRLTVT.

This sequence joins TRBV28 and TRBJ2-7; the D gene is possibly TRBD2 (6 bases). The CDR3 sequence is 16 residues long. Trimming left V 3 bases short and J 1 base short, with 16 bases between. Looked up from germline, CDR1 is MDHEN and CDR2 is SYDVKM. The CDR3 loop reads CASSFGGAYGSYEQYF. As DNA, the CDR3 is TGTGCCAGCAGTTTCGGGGGTGCGTACGGGTCCTACGAGCAGTACTTC. The full variable domain, in which reference TRBV28 and TRBJ2-7 provide the parts outside the CDR3, is DVKVTQSSRYLVKRTGEKVFLECVQDMDHENMFWYRQDPGLGLRLIYFSYDVKMKEKGDIPEGYSVSREKKERFSLILESASTNQTSMYLCASSFGGAYGSYEQYFGPGTRLTVT.

The chain employs TRBV7-2 and TRBJ2-7; 8 positions agree with TRBD2. V lost 0 bases, J lost 3 bases, and 10 bases stayed unmatched. The CDR3 has 17 amino acids. The germline CDR1 and CDR2 sequences are SGHTA and FQGNSA. The CDR3 is CASSLASGVANFYEQYF. In DNA form, the CDR3 reads TGTGCCAGCAGCTTAGCTAGCGGGGTCGCCAACTTCTACGAGCAGTACTTC.

The chain is built from TRBV19 and TRBJ1-5; TRBD1 might be the D (6 bases). This CDR3 has 14 residues. Trimming removed 7 bases from V and 7 bases from J, with 17 bases in between. The germline V gene encodes CDR1 LNHDA and CDR2 SQIVND (reference sequence). The CDR3 spells CASKKTGAGQPQHF. For the CDR3, the DNA is TGTGCCAGTAAAAAGACGGGGGCCGGGCAGCCCCAGCATTTT.

CDR3 sequence reads: CASSLQGRQGASSGANVLTF. CDR3 DNA sequence: TGCGCCAGCAGCTTGCAGGGCCGACAGGGGGCCTCCTCTGGGGCCAACGTCCTGACTTTC. J is TRBJ2-6 and V is TRBV5-1; 10 nucleotides match TRBD1. CDR3 length: 20 amino acids. With 1 base clipped from V and 0 bases from J, the junction kept 10 bases outside the gene matches. The germline gives CDR1 SGHRS, CDR2 YFSETQ.

This chain connects TRBV12-5 to TRBJ1-4, with a weak D call TRBD1 (6 bases). The CDR3 sequence is 19 residues long. The ends were cut back, 0 bases at V and 6 bases at J, with 23 bases in the middle. Germline V gene sequence: CDR1 LGHNT, CDR2 FRNRAP. CDR3 nucleotides: TGTGCTAGTGGTTTGGTAAAGGGGAGGGGGTTGAAAAGAGATGAAAAACTGTTTTTT. Residues: CASGLVKGRGLKRDEKLFF.

This chain links TRBV19 with TRBJ1-1; TRBD1 is a possible D gene (6 bases). V was clipped by 3 bases and J by 5 bases, with 13 bases between them. CDR3 length: 14 residues. The V gene's germline CDR1 is LNHDA and CDR2 SQIVND (reference sequence). CDR3 sequence (DNA): TGTGCCAGTAGTATGCGGGGTCAGGGGACTGAAGCTTTCTTT. It specifies CASSMRGQGTEAFF.

The chain joins TRBV29-1 to TRBJ1-1; perhaps TRBD1 as D (5 bases). Trimming left V 7 bases short and J 6 bases short, with 15 bases between. This CDR3 has 12 residues. Germline loops: CDR1 SQVTM, CDR2 ANQGSEA. Here the CDR3 reads CSASGLGAEAFF. In nucleotides, the CDR3 is TGCAGCGCTTCCGGACTGGGGGCTGAAGCTTTCTTT.

The V gene is TRBV5-1, the J gene TRBJ1-6, with D tentatively TRBD1 (5 bases). Trimming left V 3 bases short and J 7 bases short, with 14 bases between. Germline V gene sequence: CDR1 SGHRS, CDR2 YFSETQ. The CDR3 is 15 residues long. CDR3 nucleotides: TGCGCCAGCAGCTCGGCGGCAGGGAGGAATTCACCCCTCCACTTT. Translating gives CASSSAAGRNSPLHF. Together with reference TRBV5-1 and TRBJ1-6, the CDR3 gives the full variable domain: KAGVTQTPRYLIKTRGQQVTLSCSPISGHRSVSWYQQTPGQGLQFLFEYFSETQRNKGNFPGRFSGRQFSNSRSEMNVSTLELGDSALYLCASSSAAGRNSPLHFGNGTRLTVT.

This sequence joins TRBV29-1 and TRBJ1-3; D is uncertain. Germline V gene lookup returns CDR1 SQVTM and CDR2 ANQGSEA. Trimming pared 6 bases from V and 8 bases from J, leaving 17 bases between. This CDR3 region has 13 residues. The chain's CDR3 is CSVRDERTYTIYF. The CDR3 coding sequence is TGCAGCGTGAGGGATGAGCGAACTTACACCATATATTTT.

The gene calls are TRBV5-8 and TRBJ2-4; 9 positions agree with TRBD1. The germline V gene has CDR1 SGHTS and CDR2 YDEGEE. V dropped 0 bases and J dropped 7; count of bases not matched to a gene: 5. This CDR3 is 15 amino acids long. The CDR3 protein is CASSLGRQGGNIQYF. CDR3 bases: TGTGCCAGCAGCTTGGGGCGACAGGGGGGGAACATTCAGTACTTC. Together with reference TRBV5-8 and TRBJ2-4, the CDR3 gives the full variable domain: EAGVTQSPTHLIKTRGQQATLRCSPISGHTSVYWYQQALGLGLQFLLWYDEGEERNRGNFPPRFSGRQFPNYSSELNVNALELEDSALYLCASSLGRQGGNIQYFGAGTRLSVL.

V is TRBV7-8 and J is TRBJ2-7, with 7 bases identical to TRBD1. The CDR3 loop spans 15 amino acids. V gave up 1 base and J gave up 1 base; unmatched junction bases: 4. Germline values: CDR1 SGHVS, CDR2 FQNEAQ. The chain's CDR3 is CASSLGGQVSYEQYF. CDR3 nucleotide sequence: TGTGCCAGCAGCTTAGGTGGACAGGTTTCCTACGAGCAGTACTTC.

The genes are TRBV28 and TRBJ1-3, with D hard to call. CDR1 MDHEN and CDR2 SYDVKM come from the germline V gene. V was trimmed by 6 bases and J by 4 bases, leaving 13 bases between them. CDR3 length: 14 residues. CDR3 in amino acids: CASSLSLEGNTIYF. CDR3 sequence (DNA): TGTGCCAGCAGCTTAAGTCTGGAAGGAAACACCATATATTTT.

The CDR3 bases are TGTGCCAGCAGCCAAAAGTCCGGAGGACTAGCGGGAGGGCAGGACAATGAGCAGTTCTTC. Protein product: CASSQKSGGLAGGQDNEQFF. The V gene is TRBV14, the J gene TRBJ2-1, with 15 bases that match TRBD2. Germline lookup yields CDR1 SGHDN and CDR2 FVKESK. CDR3 length: 20 residues. The junction had 13 bases not matched to a gene; V was cut back by 2 bases and J by 5 bases.

Worth noting for this clone: A much larger clone differs from this one at a single base, so this may be a read error. The chain has TRBV11-1 and TRBJ1-5; D remains ambiguous. V was cut by 5 bases and J by 5 bases, with 7 bases left in between. The CDR3 length is 12 residues. Germline V CDR1 and CDR2: SGHAT, FQDESV (reference sequence). CDR3 loop: CASSLEYQPQHF. CDR3 in DNA: TGTGCCAGCAGCCTAGAATATCAGCCCCAGCATTTT.

This clone occurred a few times. V is TRBV10-2 and J is TRBJ1-4; 10 bases align to TRBD1. The trim removed 9 bases at V and 7 bases at J, leaving 5 bases unmatched. The length of the CDR3 is 13 residues. The V gene's germline CDR1 is WSHSY and CDR2 SAAADI. CDR3 nucleotides: TGCGCCAGTCGGACAGGGGGTAGTGAAAAACTGTTTTTT. It translates to CASRTGGSEKLFF.

The V gene is TRBV11-2, the J gene TRBJ2-7; 7 bases fit TRBD2. The germline CDR1 and CDR2 sequences are SGHAT and FQNNGV. Losses at the gene ends were 1 base for V and 4 bases for J; bases not matched to a gene: 7. This CDR3 spans 15 amino acids. Written as DNA, the CDR3 is TGTGCCAGCAGCTTAGCCCCGGGGGGAATTTACGAGCAGTACTTC. It encodes CASSLAPGGIYEQYF.